What follows describes a single T cell receptor (beta chain). In the original workflow: Estimated nucleated cell counts came from reference gene primer amplification. Produced via immunoSEQ multiplex PCR; TCRdb's table is partial and in-frame only. V, J and clone size were drawn from that table, and D and trimming were deduced from the DNA. The sample includes about 73,000 clones, around 80% of them seen just once. This sample was taken from a study of blood T cell repertoires in COVID-19. Study at large: Acute and convalescent COVID-19 samples came from the United States, Italy and Spain. T cells, B-cell-depleted T cells, or PBMCs provided the cDNA or gDNA that served as material.

Unmatched junction bases numbered 5, after V lost 5 bases and J lost 6 bases. CDR1 and CDR2 from the germline V gene are SGHTA and FQGNSA. This CDR3 has 14 amino acids. This receptor was taken from an elderly man with active or convalescent COVID-19. Sequencing was performed on peripheral blood. The V call is TRBV7-2, the J call TRBJ1-2; 11 bases map to TRBD1. This chain's CDR3 is CASSTGTGGNGYTF. CDR3 DNA: TGTGCCAGCAGCACCGGGACAGGGGGGAATGGCTACACCTTC.